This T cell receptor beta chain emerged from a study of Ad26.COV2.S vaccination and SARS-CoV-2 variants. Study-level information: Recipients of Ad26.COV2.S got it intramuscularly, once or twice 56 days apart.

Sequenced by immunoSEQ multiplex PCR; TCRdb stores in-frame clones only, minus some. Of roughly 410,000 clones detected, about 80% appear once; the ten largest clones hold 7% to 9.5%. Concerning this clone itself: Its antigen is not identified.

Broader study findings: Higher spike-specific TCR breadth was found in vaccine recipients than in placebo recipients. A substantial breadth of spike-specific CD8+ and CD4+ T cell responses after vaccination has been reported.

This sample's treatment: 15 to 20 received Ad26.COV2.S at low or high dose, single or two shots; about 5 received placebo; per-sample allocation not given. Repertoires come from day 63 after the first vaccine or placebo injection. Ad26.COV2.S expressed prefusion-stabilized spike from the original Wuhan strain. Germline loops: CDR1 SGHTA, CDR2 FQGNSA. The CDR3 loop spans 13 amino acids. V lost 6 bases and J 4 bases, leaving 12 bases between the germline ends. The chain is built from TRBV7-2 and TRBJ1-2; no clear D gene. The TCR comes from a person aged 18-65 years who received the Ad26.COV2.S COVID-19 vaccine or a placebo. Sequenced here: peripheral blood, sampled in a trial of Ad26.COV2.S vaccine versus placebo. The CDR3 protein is CASRRDPTYGYTF. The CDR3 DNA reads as TGTGCCAGCAGGAGAGATCCTACCTATGGCTACACCTTC.